Shown below are 22 T cell receptor beta chains from a single sample sequenced in a study of cytomegalovirus exposure and HLA in healthy donors. Researchers ran the PCR with 60 Vbeta and 13 Jbeta primers. The method was immunoSEQ multiplex PCR; TCRdb's version includes in-frame clones alone and lacks a portion of them. The sample lists approximately 180,000 clones; roughly 79% were seen once. The sample comprised PBMCs. The receptors originated from a woman under 30 in good health and CMV-seropositive.

The chain combines TRBV6-6 with TRBJ1-4; 8 bases align to TRBD1. Germline CDR1 and CDR2: MNHNY and SVGAGI (reference sequence). V lost 5 bases to trimming and J lost 5 bases; unmatched junction nucleotides: 7. The CDR3 is 15 residues long. This CDR3 is CASSTGGLINEKLFF. CDR3 nucleotide sequence: TGTGCCAGCAGTACAGGGGGACTGATAAATGAAAAACTGTTTTTT.

Comments on this clone: Distinct nucleotide sequences in the sample also encode this CDR3. This sequence joins TRBV11-2 and TRBJ1-2, with 7 nucleotides matching TRBD1. CDR3 size: 13 residues. From germline, CDR1 is SGHAT and CDR2 FQNNGV. V dropped 4 bases and J dropped 4; count of bases not matched to a gene: 3. DNA for the CDR3: TGTGCCAGCAGCTCGACAGGGAGCTATGGCTACACCTTC. Protein product: CASSSTGSYGYTF.

This sequence joins TRBV6-5 and TRBJ1-1; TRBD1 is a possible D gene (6 bases). V was clipped by 4 bases and J by 0 bases, with 12 bases between them. Germline V gene data show CDR1 as MNHEY and CDR2 as SVGAGI. CDR3 length: 15 residues. The CDR3 bases are TGTGCCAGCAGTTTTCAGGGGTGGTTGAACACTGAAGCTTTCTTT. Its protein is CASSFQGWLNTEAFF.

This sequence joins TRBV9 and TRBJ2-2, with a tentative D call TRBD2 (5 bases). The CDR3 is 16 residues long. CDR1 and CDR2 from the germline V gene are SGDLS and YYNGEE. Trimming left V 2 bases short and J 2 bases short, with 13 bases between. CDR3 nucleotide sequence: TGTGCCAGCAGCGTCCTCGCGAGGGTTAACACCGGGGAGCTGTTTTTT. Translation: CASSVLARVNTGELFF.

Here the CDR3 reads CASSLGGQVNQPQHF. CDR3 coding DNA: TGTGCCAGCAGCTTAGGAGGACAGGTAAATCAGCCCCAGCATTTT. This sequence joins TRBV7-2 and TRBJ1-5; 7 positions match TRBD1. The CDR3 runs to 15 residues. Looked up from germline, CDR1 is SGHTA and CDR2 is FQGNSA. V was pared by 1 base and J by 4 bases, with 4 bases of the junction left unmatched.

This clone was observed a single time. J is TRBJ2-1 and V is TRBV4-1, with a weak D call TRBD1 (6 bases). V was trimmed by 2 bases and J by 5 bases, leaving 16 bases between them. Per the germline V gene, CDR1 is MGHRA and CDR2 is YSYEKL. The CDR3 has 16 residues. CDR3: CASSQLTNRVHNEQFF. DNA for the CDR3: TGCGCCAGCAGCCAACTTACGAACAGGGTCCACAATGAGCAGTTCTTC.

This clone was detected once. The J gene is TRBJ2-2, the V gene TRBV7-9; no clear D gene. V lost 5 bases and J lost 6, with 7 bases in between. The CDR3 runs to 12 residues. Germline CDR1 is SEHNR and CDR2 is FQNEAQ (reference sequence). CDR3: CASSLLSGELFF. CDR3 DNA sequence: TGTGCCAGCAGCCTACTTTCCGGGGAGCTGTTTTTT.

Only one count was recorded for this clone. This sequence joins TRBV20-1 and TRBJ1-4; 7 bases line up with TRBD1. Germline values: CDR1 DFQATT, CDR2 SNEGSKA (reference sequence). The CDR3 is 11 residues long. CDR3 in DNA: TGCGGGACAGCGACCTCCGAAAAACTGTTTTTT. Protein product: CGTATSEKLFF.

The J gene is TRBJ1-6, the V gene TRBV4-2; TRBD1 matches 9 bases. The CDR3 is 14 residues long. CDR1 and CDR2 (germline): LGHNA, YNFKEQ. The V gene end was trimmed by 3 bases and the J gene end by 11 bases; junction bases not matched to a gene: 5. CDR3 DNA sequence: TGTGCCAGCAGCCAGCCGGGACAGGGTGCACCCCTCCACTTT. Protein: CASSQPGQGAPLHF.

This chain joins TRBV6-6 and TRBJ2-7; 7 nucleotides agree with TRBD1. J lost 3 bases, V lost 10 bases, and 6 bases had no gene match. CDR1 is MNHNY and CDR2 is SVGAGI in the germline V gene (reference sequence). The CDR3 runs to 12 residues. CDR3 sequence reads: CATGTDLYEQYF. In nucleotides, the CDR3 is TGTGCCACCGGGACAGATCTCTACGAGCAGTACTTC.

The chain has TRBV6-6 and TRBJ2-1, with TRBD2 matching over 10 bases. The CDR3 has 15 amino acids. V gave up 6 bases and J gave up 6 bases; unmatched junction bases: 8. Germline CDR1 MNHNY, CDR2 SVGAGI (reference sequence). The CDR3 coding sequence is TGTGCCAGCAGCGTCAGCGGGGGGGCGGTCAATGAGCAGTTCTTC. Amino acids: CASSVSGGAVNEQFF.

The chain employs TRBV5-4 and TRBJ2-7, with a tentative D call TRBD2 (6 bases). V lost 3 bases, J lost 0 bases, and 16 bases lay in between. The CDR3 sequence is 16 residues long. Germline values: CDR1 SGHNT, CDR2 YYREEE (reference sequence). The CDR3 region is CASSSRDSLSSYEQYF. The CDR3 DNA is TGTGCCAGCAGCTCCCGGGACTCGCTTAGCTCCTACGAGCAGTACTTC.

V usage is TRBV30 and J usage is TRBJ1-3, with D perhaps TRBD1 (5 bases). This CDR3 has 14 residues. Germline CDR1 GTSNPN, CDR2 SVGIG (reference sequence). The V end was cut by 3 bases, the J end by 1 base, with 10 bases between. The CDR3, as DNA: TGTGCCTGGAGCCAAGGGGTTTCTGGAAACACCATATATTTT. Translating it yields CAWSQGVSGNTIYF.

The table lists this clone with a count of one. This rearrangement joins TRBV29-1 to TRBJ1-2; TRBD1 agrees at 9 bases. The CDR3 sequence is 13 residues long. The germline gives CDR1 SQVTM, CDR2 ANQGSEA. V lost 4 bases to trimming and J lost 1 base; unmatched junction nucleotides: 1. The CDR3 DNA follows: TGCAGCGTTGGGACAGGGGATAACTATGGCTACACCTTC. This encodes CSVGTGDNYGYTF.

V gene TRBV7-2 combines with J gene TRBJ2-7, with 8 bases matching TRBD2. Germline V CDR1 and CDR2: SGHTA, FQGNSA. V lost 3 bases and J lost 4; bases outside the gene matches: 5. This CDR3 is 14 amino acids long. The CDR3 here is CASSFAGGEYEQYF. The CDR3 DNA reads as TGTGCCAGCAGCTTTGCCGGGGGGGAATACGAGCAGTACTTC.

CDR3 DNA: TGTGCCAGCAGTGAAAAATGGCAGGGGAATCAGCCCCAGCATTTT. It translates to CASSEKWQGNQPQHF. This chain connects TRBV6-1 to TRBJ1-5, with a weak D call TRBD1 (6 bases). The CDR3 length is 15 residues. V was shortened by 2 bases and J by 4 bases, with 12 bases between the two germline ends. The V gene's germline CDR1 is MNHNS and CDR2 SASEGT.

The genes are TRBV6-6 and TRBJ1-2, with D possibly being TRBD1 (5 bases). V lost 0 bases and J 7 bases, leaving 9 bases between the germline ends. CDR1 is MNHNY and CDR2 is SVGAGI in the germline V gene (reference sequence). CDR3 length: 13 residues. CDR3 in amino acids: CASSYSGGSGYTF. Here the CDR3 DNA reads TGTGCCAGCAGTTACTCCGGGGGGTCTGGCTACACCTTC.

This clone has only one observation. The chain combines TRBV6-5 with TRBJ1-2; TRBD1 might be the D (6 bases). Germline CDR1 is MNHEY and CDR2 is SVGAGI. Trimming cost V 6 bases and J 5 bases, with 10 bases left between them. There are 12 residues in the CDR3. CDR3 in DNA: TGTGCCAGCAGCAGGGGAGATTATGGCTACACCTTC. This gives the protein CASSRGDYGYTF.

The chain uses TRBV28 and TRBJ1-5; 8 nucleotides line up with TRBD1. Trimming at V came to 6 bases and at J to 4 bases, leaving 5 bases not matched to a gene. CDR3 size: 14 residues. Per the germline V gene, CDR1 is MDHEN and CDR2 is SYDVKM. The CDR3 coding sequence is TGTGCCAGCAGGGAGACAGGGGCGAATCAGCCCCAGCATTTT. The encoded protein is CASRETGANQPQHF.

This clone turned up a few times. The CDR3 DNA is TGCGCCAGCAGCCAAGATGGGGGGACCCGCTACGAGCAGTACTTC. Amino acid sequence: CASSQDGGTRYEQYF. V and J are TRBV4-1 and TRBJ2-7, with a possible D match to TRBD2 (6 bases). The CDR3 is 15 amino acids. V lost 0 bases, J lost 3 bases, and 12 bases lay in between. The germline V gene encodes CDR1 MGHRA and CDR2 YSYEKL.

The chain employs TRBV7-2 and TRBJ1-5; D is unresolved. This CDR3 is built from 15 residues. Germline CDR1 and CDR2: SGHTA and FQGNSA. Trimming shortened V by 4 bases and J by 0 bases, and 10 bases separated the two germline ends. The CDR3 region has the DNA TGTGCCAGCAGCTACGGGGTTGTTAGCAATCAGCCCCAGCATTTT. Translation: CASSYGVVSNQPQHF. Based on the CDR3 plus reference TRBV7-2 and TRBJ1-5, the full variable domain is GAGVSQSPSNKVTEKGKDVELRCDPISGHTALYWYRQSLGQGLEFLIYFQGNSAPDKSGLPSDRFSAERTGGSVSTLTIQRTQQEDSAVYLCASSYGVVSNQPQHFGDGTRLSIL.

The chain recombines TRBV2 with TRBJ2-7, with D possibly being TRBD1 (5 bases). Trimming cost V 6 bases and J 3 bases, with 12 bases left between them. CDR1 is SNHLY, CDR2 FYNNEI, per germline. The CDR3 sequence is 13 residues long. The CDR3 here is CASRSQANYEQYF. The CDR3 nucleotides read TGTGCCAGCAGGTCACAGGCAAACTACGAGCAGTACTTC.